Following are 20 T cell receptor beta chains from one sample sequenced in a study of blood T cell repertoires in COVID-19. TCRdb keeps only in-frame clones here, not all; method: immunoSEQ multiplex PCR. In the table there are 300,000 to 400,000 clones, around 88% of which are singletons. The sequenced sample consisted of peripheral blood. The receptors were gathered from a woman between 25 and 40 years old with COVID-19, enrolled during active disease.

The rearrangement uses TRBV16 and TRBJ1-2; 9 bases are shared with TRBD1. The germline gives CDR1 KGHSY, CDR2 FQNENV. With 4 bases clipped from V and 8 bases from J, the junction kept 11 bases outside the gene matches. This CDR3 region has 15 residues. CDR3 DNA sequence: TGTGCCAGCAGCCGATGGACAGGGGAGTCGGGAGGCTACACCTTC. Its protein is CASSRWTGESGGYTF.

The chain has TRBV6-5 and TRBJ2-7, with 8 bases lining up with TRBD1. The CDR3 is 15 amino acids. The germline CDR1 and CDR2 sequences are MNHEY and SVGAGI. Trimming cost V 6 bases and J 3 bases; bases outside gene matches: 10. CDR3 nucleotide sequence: TGTGCCAGCAGACCCGACAGGGGACAGATCTACGAGCAGTACGTC. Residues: CASRPDRGQIYEQYV.

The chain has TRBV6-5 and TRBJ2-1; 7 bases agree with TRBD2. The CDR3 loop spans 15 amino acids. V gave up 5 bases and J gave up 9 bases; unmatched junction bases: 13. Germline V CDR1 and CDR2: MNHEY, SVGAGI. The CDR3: CASSLSAGTGGEQFF. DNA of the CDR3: TGTGCCAGCAGTCTTAGCGCCGGGACGGGGGGTGAGCAGTTCTTC.

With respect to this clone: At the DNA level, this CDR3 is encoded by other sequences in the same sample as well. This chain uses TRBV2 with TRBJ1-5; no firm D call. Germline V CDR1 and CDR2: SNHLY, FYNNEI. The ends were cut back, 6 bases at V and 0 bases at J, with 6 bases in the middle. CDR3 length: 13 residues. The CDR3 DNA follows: TGTGCCAGCAGGCAGAATAGCAATCAGCCCCAGCATTTT. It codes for CASRQNSNQPQHF.

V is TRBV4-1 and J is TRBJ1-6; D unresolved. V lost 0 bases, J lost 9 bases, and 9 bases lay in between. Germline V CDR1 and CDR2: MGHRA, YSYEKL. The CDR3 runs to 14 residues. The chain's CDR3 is CASSQDGRASPLHF. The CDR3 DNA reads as TGCGCCAGCAGCCAAGACGGGAGGGCTTCACCCCTCCACTTT.

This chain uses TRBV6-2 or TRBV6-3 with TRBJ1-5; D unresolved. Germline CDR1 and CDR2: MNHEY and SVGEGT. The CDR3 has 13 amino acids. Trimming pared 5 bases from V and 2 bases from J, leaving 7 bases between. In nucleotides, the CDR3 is TGTGCCAGCAGTGTCTCAGGCAATCAGCCCCAGCATTTT. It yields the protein CASSVSGNQPQHF.

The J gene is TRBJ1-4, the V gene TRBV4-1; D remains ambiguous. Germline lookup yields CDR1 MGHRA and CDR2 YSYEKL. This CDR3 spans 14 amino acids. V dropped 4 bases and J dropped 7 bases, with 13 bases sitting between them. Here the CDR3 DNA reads TGCGCCAGCAGCCCCTCGCGGGCCAGTGAAAAACTGTTTTTT. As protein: CASSPSRASEKLFF.

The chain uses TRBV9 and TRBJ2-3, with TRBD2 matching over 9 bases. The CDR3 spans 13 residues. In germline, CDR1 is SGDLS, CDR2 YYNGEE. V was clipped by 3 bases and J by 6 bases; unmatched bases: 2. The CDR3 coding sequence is TGTGCCAGCAGCGGGGGACTAGCCGATACGCAGTATTTT. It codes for CASSGGLADTQYF.

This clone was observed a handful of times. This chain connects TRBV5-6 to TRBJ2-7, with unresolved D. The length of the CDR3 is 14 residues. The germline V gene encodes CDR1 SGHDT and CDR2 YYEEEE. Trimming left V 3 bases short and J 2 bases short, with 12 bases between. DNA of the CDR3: TGTGCCAGCAGCTGGGCCACAGCAACCTACGAGCAGTACTTC. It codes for CASSWATATYEQYF.

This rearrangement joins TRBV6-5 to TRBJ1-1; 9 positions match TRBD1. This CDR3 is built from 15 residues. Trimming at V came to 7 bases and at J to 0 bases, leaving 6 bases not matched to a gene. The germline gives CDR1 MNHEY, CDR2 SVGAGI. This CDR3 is CASTRQGGLNTEAFF. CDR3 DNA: TGTGCCAGCACCAGACAGGGGGGATTGAACACTGAAGCTTTCTTT.

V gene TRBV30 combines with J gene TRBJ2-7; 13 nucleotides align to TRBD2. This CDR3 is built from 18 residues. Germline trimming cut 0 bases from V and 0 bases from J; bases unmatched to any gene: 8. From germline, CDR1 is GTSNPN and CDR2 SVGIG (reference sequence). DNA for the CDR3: TGTGCCTGGAGTGTACACTCGACTAGCGGGGGGTCCTCCTACGAGCAGTACTTC. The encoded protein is CAWSVHSTSGGSSYEQYF.

CDR3 nucleotides: TGTGCCTGGAGTTCGGGGGGGCCTCGGGCCGGGGAGCTGTTTTTT. It is translated as CAWSSGGPRAGELFF. The chain carries TRBV30 and TRBJ2-2; 8 bases are shared with TRBD2. Germline CDR1 GTSNPN, CDR2 SVGIG (reference sequence). This CDR3 comprises 15 residues. Trimming at V came to 2 bases and at J to 6 bases, leaving 8 bases not matched to a gene.

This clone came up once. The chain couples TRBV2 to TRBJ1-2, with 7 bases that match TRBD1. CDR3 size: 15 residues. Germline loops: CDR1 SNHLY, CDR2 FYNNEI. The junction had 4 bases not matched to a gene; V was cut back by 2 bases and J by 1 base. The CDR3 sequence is CASSERQGGNYGYTF. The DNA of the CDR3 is TGTGCCAGCAGTGAAAGGCAGGGGGGTAACTATGGCTACACCTTC.

CDR3 residues: CASSWTGGGQETQYF. CDR3 sequence (DNA): TGTGCCAGCAGCTGGACAGGGGGCGGTCAAGAGACCCAGTACTTC. V usage is TRBV14 and J usage is TRBJ2-5; 11 bases align to TRBD1. The CDR3 sequence is 15 residues long. The V segment lost 5 bases and the J segment 2 bases; nucleotides outside the gene matches: 4. Germline CDR1 is SGHDN and CDR2 is FVKESK.

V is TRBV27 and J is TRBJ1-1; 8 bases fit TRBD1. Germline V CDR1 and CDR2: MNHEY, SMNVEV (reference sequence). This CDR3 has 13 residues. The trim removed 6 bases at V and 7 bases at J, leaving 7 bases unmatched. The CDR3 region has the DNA TGTGCCAGCAGCAGGGGGCGTTTGGATGAAGCTTTCTTT. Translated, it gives CASSRGRLDEAFF.

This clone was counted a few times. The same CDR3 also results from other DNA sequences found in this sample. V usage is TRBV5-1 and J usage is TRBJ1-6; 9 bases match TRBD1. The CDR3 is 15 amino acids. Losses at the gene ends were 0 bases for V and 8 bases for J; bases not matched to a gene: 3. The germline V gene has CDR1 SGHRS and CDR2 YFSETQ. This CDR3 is CASSLAGQGYSPLHF. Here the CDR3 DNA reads TGCGCCAGCAGCTTGGCGGGACAGGGTTATTCACCCCTCCACTTT.

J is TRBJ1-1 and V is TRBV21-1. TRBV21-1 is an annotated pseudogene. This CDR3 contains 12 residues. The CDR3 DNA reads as TGTGCCACCCCCAGCGGGGGCACTGAAGCTTTCTTT. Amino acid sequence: CATPSGGTEAFF.

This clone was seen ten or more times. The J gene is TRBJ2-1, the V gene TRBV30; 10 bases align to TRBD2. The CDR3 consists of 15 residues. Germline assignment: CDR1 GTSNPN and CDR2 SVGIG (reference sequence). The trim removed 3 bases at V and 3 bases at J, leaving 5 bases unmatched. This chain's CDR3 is CAWSRIAGGYNEQFF. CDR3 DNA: TGTGCCTGGAGCCGCATAGCGGGGGGCTACAATGAGCAGTTCTTC.

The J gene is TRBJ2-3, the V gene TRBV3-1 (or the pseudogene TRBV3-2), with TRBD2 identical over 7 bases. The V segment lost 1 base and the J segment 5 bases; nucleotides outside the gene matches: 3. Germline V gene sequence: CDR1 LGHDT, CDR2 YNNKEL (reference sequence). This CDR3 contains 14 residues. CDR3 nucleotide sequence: TGTGCCAGCAGCCAAGGCCAGCGGGGAGATACGCAGTATTTT. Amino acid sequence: CASSQGQRGDTQYF.

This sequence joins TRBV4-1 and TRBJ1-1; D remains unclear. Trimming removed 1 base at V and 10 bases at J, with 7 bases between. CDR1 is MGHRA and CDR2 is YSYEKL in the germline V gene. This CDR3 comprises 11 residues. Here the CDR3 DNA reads TGCGCCAGCAGCCAAGCCTCCTTAGCTTTCTTT. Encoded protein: CASSQASLAFF.